This T cell receptor (beta chain) was retrieved from a study of cytomegalovirus exposure and HLA in healthy donors. Points on this clone: Its antigen is still unknown.

Study conclusions and caveats: When the data were analyzed later, several of the most significant clusters appeared to be linked to common viral pathogens. Many donors shared some public TCRs, even though most TCR sequences were rare. The likely origin of a cluster of highly shared sequence variants was a sequencing artifact. The authors later found TCR association rates varying by HLA locus, with DRB1 most and HLA-C fewest.

The V end was cut by 4 bases, the J end by 4 bases, with 10 bases between. This CDR3 has 13 residues. Germline V gene data show CDR1 as MNHEY and CDR2 as SMNVEV (reference sequence). Use of 60 Vbeta and 13 Jbeta primers characterized the PCR. TCRdb keeps only in-frame clones here, not all; method: immunoSEQ multiplex PCR. The sample has some 120,000 clones, and its top ten clones hold approximately 3.7%. V is TRBV27 and J is TRBJ1-2; no clear D. The sequence was obtained from a man younger than 40 in good health and CMV-seronegative. What was sequenced was PBMCs. The CDR3 is CASSSGSAYGYTF. CDR3 nucleotide sequence: TGTGCCAGCAGTTCTGGTAGTGCCTATGGCTACACCTTC.